The sequence of this TCR beta chain was determined in a study of cytomegalovirus exposure and HLA in healthy donors. PCR employed 60 Vbeta and 13 Jbeta primers. Study processing details: Later reanalysis found tens of millions of unique TCR beta chains, about 11 million of them shared. Repertoires were generated with immunoSEQ multiplex PCR, while TCRdb's copy carries only in-frame clones and drops some. That table furnishes V, J and clone size, whereas the DNA furnished D and trimming. The sample yields 110,000 to 150,000 clones, around four fifths seen once. The receptor's source is a male donor in good health and CMV-seronegative. The specimen was PBMCs.

CDR3 DNA sequence: TGTGCCAGCAGCCTCGACGACAGGGGGCGTTCACCCCTCCACTTT. It specifies CASSLDDRGRSPLHF. This chain connects TRBV27 to TRBJ1-6; TRBD1 agrees at 10 bases. V lost 6 bases to trimming and J lost 9 bases; unmatched junction nucleotides: 8. The CDR3 sequence is 15 residues long. CDR1 is MNHEY, CDR2 SMNVEV, per germline (reference sequence).